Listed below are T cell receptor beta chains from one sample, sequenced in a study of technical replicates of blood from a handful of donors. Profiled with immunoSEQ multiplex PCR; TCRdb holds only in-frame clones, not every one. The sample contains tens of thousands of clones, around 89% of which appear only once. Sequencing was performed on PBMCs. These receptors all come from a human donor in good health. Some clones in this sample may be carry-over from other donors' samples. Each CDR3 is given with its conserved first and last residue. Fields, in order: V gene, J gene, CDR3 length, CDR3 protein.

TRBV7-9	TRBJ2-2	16	CASSNPGQTNTGELFF
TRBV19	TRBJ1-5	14	CASSRRQGAQPQHF
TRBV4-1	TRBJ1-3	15	CASSQGALPGNTIYF
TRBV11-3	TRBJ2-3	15	CASSPPGVRSDTQYF
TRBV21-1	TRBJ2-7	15	CASSRTGGEGYEQYF
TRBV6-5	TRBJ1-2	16	CASSYLGAGANYGYTF
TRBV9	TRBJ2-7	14	CASSVTGGQDEQYF
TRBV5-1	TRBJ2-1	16	CASIERGVGRHNEQFF
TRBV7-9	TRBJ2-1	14	CASGGGSSYNEQFF
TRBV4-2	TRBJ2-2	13	CASSPTSTGELFF
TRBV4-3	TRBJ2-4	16	CASSQDLGGRGNIQYF
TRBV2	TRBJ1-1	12	CASRDNGAEAFF
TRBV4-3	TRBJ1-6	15	CASSQTGQKHSPLHF
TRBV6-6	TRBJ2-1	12	CASSYAGNEQFF
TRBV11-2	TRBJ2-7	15	CASSLGLAGAYEQYF
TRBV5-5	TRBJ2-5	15	CASSLDGGGAETQYF
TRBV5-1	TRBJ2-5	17	CASSPTGQGRDVETQYF
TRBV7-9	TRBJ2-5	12	CASSFGGETQYF
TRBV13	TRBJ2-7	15	CASSLEGGTAYEQYF
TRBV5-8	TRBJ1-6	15	CASSLPGQGNSPLHF
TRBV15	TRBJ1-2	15	CATSRDTSHNYGYTF
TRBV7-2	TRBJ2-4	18	CASSPPGLAGLAKNIQYF
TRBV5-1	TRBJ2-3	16	CASSQLSGGVPDTQYF
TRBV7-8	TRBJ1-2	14	CASGPGQTNYGYTF
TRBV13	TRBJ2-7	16	CASSLAAAALSYEQYF
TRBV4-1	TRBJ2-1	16	CASSQLLDRMLNEQFF
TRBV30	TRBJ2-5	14	CAWRGTSGKETQYF
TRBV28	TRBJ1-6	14	CASRAGARDSPLHF
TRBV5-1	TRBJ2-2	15	CASSLVGRETGELFF
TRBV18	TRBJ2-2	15	CASSPPDRVTGELFF
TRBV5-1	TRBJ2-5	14	CASSLFPGGETQYF
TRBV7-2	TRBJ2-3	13	CASHRGSTDTQYF
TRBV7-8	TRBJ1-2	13	CASSLDSTRGYTF
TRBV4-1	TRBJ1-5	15	CASSQSRDLNQPQHF
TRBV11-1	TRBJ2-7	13	CASSLGRDYEQYF
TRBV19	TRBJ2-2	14	CASSYQAGTGELFF
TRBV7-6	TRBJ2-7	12	CASSLDNYEQYF
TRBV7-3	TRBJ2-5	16	CASSSGLAGGRETQYF
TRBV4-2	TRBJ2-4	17	CASSQDEGQGTKNIQYF
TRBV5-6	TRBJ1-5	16	CASSGGTGDSNQPQHF
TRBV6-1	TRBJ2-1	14	CASSSGTTNNEQFF
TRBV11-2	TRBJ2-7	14	CASSPGDRPYEQYF
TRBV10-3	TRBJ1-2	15	CAISGAGFGPNGYTF
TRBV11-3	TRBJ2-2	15	CASSVTSGGPGELFF
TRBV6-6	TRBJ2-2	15	CASVGSGRGTGELFF
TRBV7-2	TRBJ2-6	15	CASSLSSSGANVLTF
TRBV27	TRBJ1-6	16	CASSLRTGQEFSPLHF